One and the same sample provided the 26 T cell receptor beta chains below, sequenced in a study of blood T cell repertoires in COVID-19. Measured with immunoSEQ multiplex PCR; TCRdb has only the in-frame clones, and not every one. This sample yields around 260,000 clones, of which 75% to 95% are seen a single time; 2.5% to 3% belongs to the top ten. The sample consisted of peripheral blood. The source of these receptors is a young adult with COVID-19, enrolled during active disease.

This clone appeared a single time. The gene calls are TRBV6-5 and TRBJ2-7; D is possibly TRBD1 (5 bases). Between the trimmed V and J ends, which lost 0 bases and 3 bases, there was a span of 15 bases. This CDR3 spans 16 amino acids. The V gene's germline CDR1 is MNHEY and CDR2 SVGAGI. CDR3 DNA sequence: TGTGCCAGCAGTTACTCTATTGCAGGGCGTCACTACGAGCAGTACTTC. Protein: CASSYSIAGRHYEQYF.

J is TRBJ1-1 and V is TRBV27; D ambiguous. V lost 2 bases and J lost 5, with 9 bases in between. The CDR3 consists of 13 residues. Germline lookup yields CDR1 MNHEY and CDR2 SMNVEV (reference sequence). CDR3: CASSLSAKTEAFF. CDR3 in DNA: TGTGCCAGCAGTTTAAGCGCGAAGACTGAAGCTTTCTTT.

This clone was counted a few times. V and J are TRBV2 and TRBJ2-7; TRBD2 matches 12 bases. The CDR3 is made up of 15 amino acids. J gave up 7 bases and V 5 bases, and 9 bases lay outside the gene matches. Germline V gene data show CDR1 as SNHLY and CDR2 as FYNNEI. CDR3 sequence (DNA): TGTGCCAGCAGTCCAAGGACTAGCGGGATCGGTGAGCAGTACTTC. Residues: CASSPRTSGIGEQYF.

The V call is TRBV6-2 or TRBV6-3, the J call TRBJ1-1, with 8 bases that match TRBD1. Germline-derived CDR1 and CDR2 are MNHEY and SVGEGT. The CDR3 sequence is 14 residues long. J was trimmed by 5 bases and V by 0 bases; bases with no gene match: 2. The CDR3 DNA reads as TGTGCCAGCAGTTACTCTACAGGGGGAACTGAAGCTTTCTTT. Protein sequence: CASSYSTGGTEAFF.

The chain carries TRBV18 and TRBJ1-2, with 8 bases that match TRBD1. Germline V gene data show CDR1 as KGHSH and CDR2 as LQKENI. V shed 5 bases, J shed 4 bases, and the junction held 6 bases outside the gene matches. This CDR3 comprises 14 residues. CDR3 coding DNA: TGTGCCAGCTCATACGACAGGGGCGCCTATGGCTACACCTTC. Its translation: CASSYDRGAYGYTF.

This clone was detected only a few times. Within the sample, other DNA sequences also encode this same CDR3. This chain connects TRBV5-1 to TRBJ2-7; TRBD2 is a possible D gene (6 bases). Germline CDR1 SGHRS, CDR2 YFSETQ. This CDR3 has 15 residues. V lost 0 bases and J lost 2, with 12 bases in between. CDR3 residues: CASSLGGGAAYEQYF. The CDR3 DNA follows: TGCGCCAGCAGCTTGGGGGGCGGGGCCGCCTACGAGCAGTACTTC.

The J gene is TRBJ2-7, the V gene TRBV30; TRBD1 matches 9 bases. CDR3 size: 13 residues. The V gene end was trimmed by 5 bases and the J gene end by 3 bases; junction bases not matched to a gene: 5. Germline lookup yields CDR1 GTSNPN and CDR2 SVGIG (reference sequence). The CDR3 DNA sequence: TGTGCCTGGGACAGGGGGACCTACTACGAGCAGTACTTC. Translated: CAWDRGTYYEQYF.

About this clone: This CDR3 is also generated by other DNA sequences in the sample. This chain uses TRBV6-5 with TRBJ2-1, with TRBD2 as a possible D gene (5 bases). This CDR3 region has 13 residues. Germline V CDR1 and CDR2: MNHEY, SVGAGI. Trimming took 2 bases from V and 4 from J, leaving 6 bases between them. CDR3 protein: CASSYGLYNEQFF. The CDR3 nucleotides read TGTGCCAGCAGTTACGGACTGTACAATGAGCAGTTCTTC.

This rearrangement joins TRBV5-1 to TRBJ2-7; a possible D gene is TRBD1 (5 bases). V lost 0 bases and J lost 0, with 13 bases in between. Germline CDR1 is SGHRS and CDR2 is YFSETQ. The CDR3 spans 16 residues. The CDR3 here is CASSLGSQALSYEQYF. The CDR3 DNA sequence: TGCGCCAGCAGCTTGGGATCACAGGCCCTCTCCTACGAGCAGTACTTC.

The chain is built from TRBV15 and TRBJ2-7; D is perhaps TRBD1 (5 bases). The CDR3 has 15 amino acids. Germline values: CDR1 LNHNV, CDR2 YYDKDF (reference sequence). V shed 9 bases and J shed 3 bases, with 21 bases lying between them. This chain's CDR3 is CATSSAGTGDYEQYF. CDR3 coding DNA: TGTGCCACTTCAAGCGCAGGAACAGGAGACTACGAGCAGTACTTC.

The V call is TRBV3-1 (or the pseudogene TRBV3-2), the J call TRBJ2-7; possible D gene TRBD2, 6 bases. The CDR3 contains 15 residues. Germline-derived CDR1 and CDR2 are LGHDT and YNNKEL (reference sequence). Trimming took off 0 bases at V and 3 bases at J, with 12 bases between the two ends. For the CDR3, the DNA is TGTGCCAGCAGCCAAGAGGCGGGGACCCTCTACGAGCAGTACTTC. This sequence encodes CASSQEAGTLYEQYF.

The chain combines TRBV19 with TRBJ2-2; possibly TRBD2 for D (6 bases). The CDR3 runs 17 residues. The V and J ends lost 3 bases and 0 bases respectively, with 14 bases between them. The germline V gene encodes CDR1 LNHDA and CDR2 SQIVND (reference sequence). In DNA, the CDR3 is TGTGCCAGTAGTATGAGGCCTCTAGCGACGAACACCGGGGAGCTGTTTTTT. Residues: CASSMRPLATNTGELFF.

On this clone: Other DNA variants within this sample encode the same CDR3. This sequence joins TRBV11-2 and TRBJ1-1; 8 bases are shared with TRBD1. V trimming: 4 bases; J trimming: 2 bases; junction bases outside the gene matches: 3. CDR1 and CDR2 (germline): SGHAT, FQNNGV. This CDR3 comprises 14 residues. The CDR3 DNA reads TGTGCCAGCAGCTCCGGACAGGGTAACACTGAAGCTTTCTTT. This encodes CASSSGQGNTEAFF.

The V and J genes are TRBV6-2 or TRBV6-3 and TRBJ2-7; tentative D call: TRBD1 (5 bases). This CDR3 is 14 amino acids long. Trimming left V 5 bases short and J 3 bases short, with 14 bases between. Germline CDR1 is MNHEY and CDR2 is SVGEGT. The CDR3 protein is CASSLSGSGYEQYF. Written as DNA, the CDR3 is TGTGCCAGCAGTCTCTCAGGGTCGGGCTACGAGCAGTACTTC.

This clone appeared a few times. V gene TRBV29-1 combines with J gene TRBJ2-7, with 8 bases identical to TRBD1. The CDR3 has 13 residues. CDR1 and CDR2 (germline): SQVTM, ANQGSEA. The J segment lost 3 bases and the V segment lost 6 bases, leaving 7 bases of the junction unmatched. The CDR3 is CSVIPGQGYEQYF. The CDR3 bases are TGCAGCGTCATACCTGGACAGGGCTACGAGCAGTACTTC.

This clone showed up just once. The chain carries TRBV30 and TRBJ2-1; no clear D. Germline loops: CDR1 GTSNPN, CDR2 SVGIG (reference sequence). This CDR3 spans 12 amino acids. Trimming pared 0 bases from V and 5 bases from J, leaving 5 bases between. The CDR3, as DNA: TGTGCCTGGAGTGTAACTGACAATGAGCAGTTCTTC. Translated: CAWSVTDNEQFF.

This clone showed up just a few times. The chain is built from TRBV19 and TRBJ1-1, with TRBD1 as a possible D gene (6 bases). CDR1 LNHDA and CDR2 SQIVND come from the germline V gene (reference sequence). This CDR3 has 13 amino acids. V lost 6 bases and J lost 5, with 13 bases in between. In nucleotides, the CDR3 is TGTGCCAGTAGCCTTTTACAGGGAACTGAAGCTTTCTTT. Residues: CASSLLQGTEAFF.

This chain's CDR3 is CASSFPANYGYTF. CDR3 nucleotides: TGTGCCAGCAGCTTTCCGGCTAACTATGGCTACACCTTC. The chain couples TRBV7-9 to TRBJ1-2; D is undetermined. V lost 3 bases and J 0 bases, leaving 5 bases between the germline ends. Germline values: CDR1 SEHNR, CDR2 FQNEAQ (reference sequence). This CDR3 is built from 13 residues.

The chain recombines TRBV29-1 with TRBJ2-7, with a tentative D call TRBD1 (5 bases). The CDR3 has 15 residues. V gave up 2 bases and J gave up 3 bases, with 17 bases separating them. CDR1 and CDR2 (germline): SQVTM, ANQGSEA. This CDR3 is CSVEITTGWIYEQYF. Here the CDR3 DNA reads TGCAGCGTTGAAATTACAACAGGATGGATCTACGAGCAGTACTTC.

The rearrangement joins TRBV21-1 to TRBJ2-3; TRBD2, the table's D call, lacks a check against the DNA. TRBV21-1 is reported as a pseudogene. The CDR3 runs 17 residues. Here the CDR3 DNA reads TGTGCCAGCAGCAGAGGACTAGCGGGACGACTCACAGATACGCAGTATTTT. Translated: CASSRGLAGRLTDTQYF.

CDR3 sequence (DNA): TGTGCCAGTAGCTATCTCTTAGCGGGAGGAGAGCAGTTCTTC. Its translation is CASSYLLAGGEQFF. The chain combines TRBV19 with TRBJ2-1, with 10 bases aligning to TRBD2. Germline V gene data show CDR1 as LNHDA and CDR2 as SQIVND (reference sequence). The CDR3 runs 14 residues. V lost 6 bases, J lost 10 bases, and 9 bases stayed unmatched.

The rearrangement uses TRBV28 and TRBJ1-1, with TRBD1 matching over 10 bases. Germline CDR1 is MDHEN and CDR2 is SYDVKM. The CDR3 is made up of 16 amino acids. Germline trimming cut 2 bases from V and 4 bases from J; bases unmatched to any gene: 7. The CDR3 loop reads CASSLSYGTGATEAFF. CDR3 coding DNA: TGTGCCAGCAGTTTAAGTTACGGGACAGGGGCCACTGAAGCTTTCTTT.

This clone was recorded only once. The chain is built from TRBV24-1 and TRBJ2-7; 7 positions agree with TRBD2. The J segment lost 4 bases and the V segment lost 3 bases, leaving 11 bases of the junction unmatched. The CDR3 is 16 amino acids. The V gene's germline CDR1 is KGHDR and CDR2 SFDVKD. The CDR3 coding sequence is TGTGCCACCAGTGATCCTCAAGGTTGGGAGGGATACGAGCAGTACTTC. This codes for CATSDPQGWEGYEQYF.

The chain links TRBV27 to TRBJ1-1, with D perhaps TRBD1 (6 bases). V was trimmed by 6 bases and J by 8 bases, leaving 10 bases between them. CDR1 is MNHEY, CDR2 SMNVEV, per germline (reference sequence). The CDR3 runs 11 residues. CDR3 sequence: CASRSGVEAFF. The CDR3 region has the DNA TGTGCCAGCAGGTCAGGGGTAGAAGCTTTCTTT.

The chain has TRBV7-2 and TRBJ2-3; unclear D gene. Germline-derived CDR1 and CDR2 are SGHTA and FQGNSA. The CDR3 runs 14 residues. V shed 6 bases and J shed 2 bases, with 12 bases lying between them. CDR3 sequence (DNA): TGTGCCAGCAGTAGAGGCTACTCCACAGATACGCAGTATTTT. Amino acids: CASSRGYSTDTQYF. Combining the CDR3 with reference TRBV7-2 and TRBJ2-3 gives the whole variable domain GAGVSQSPSNKVTEKGKDVELRCDPISGHTALYWYRQSLGQGLEFLIYFQGNSAPDKSGLPSDRFSAERTGGSVSTLTIQRTQQEDSAVYLCASSRGYSTDTQYFGPGTRLTVL.

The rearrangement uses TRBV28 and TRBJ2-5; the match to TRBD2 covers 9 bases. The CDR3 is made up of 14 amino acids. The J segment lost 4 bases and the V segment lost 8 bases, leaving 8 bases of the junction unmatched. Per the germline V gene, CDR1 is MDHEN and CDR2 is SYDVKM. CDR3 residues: CASREQLAGETQYF. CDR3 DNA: TGTGCCAGCCGTGAACAACTAGCGGGAGAGACCCAGTACTTC.